This T cell receptor beta chain came from a study of T cells in localized non-small cell lung cancer. Points from the study as a whole: Longer overall survival accompanied higher blood T cell density. Adjacent lung held a median around 56 of the top 100 tumor clones.

Germline values: CDR1 SGHTA, CDR2 FQGNSA. CDR3 length equals 18 residues. The V gene end was trimmed by 3 bases and the J gene end by 4 bases; junction bases not matched to a gene: 11. About this clone itself: The antigen is undetermined.

The assay was immunoSEQ multiplex PCR, and TCRdb's table has in-frame clones only and misses some. Here the sample spans 5,400 or so clones, 85% being singletons. This chain connects TRBV7-2 to TRBJ2-2; 10 positions match TRBD1. This sequence was found in a woman aged 35 to 70 with stage II lung adenocarcinoma. The sequenced sample was PBMCs, obtained before any cancer treatment. CDR3 in DNA: TGTGCCAGCAGCTTCCGGGACAGGGGTCCCTGGGGCACCGGGGAGCTGTTTTTT. This codes for CASSFRDRGPWGTGELFF. The full variable domain, its missing parts supplied by reference TRBV7-2 and TRBJ2-2, is GAGVSQSPSNKVTEKGKDVELRCDPISGHTALYWYRQSLGQGLEFLIYFQGNSAPDKSGLPSDRFSAERTGGSVSTLTIQRTQQEDSAVYLCASSFRDRGPWGTGELFFGEGSRLTVL.